Only one count was recorded for the clone carrying this TCR beta chain. Trimming shortened V by 4 bases and J by 3 bases, and 11 bases separated the two germline ends. CDR1 SGHDT and CDR2 YYEEEE come from the germline V gene. There are 13 residues in the CDR3. Sequencing was performed with immunoSEQ multiplex PCR; in TCRdb, only in-frame clones are kept and a portion is missing. The sample records 400,000 to 500,000 clones, about nine tenths being singletons. The data belong to a study of control samples from healthy donors and cancer patients. The J gene is TRBJ2-7, the V gene TRBV5-6; no definite D call. The specimen sequenced was PBMCs. The sequence came from a middle-aged man with head and neck cancer. The CDR3 region has the DNA TGTGCCAGCAGCACTACCTTTCACTACGAGCAGTACTTC. It translates to CASSTTFHYEQYF.